This T cell receptor beta chain was found in a study of immune cell composition in non-small cell lung cancer. Broader study findings: Squamous carcinomas (approximately 80%) more often had tumour-associated clones >0.5% than adenocarcinomas (33%). Dominant in vivo tumour-associated clones were not shown to share tumour-reactive sequences.

A note on this clone: The antigen is not known.

Frozen unsorted single-cell suspensions supplied the genomic DNA. Libraries were prepared by immunoSEQ multiplex PCR; TCRdb keeps only in-frame clonotypes and omits some of them. This sample has more than 7,000 clones; about 70% occur once, and the top ten carry more than 8%. The material sequenced was lung tumor tissue. This sequence originates from a human donor with non-small cell lung cancer.

The DNA of the CDR3 is TGCGCCAGCAGCTTGAGTGGACAGGGTTACGAGCAGTACTTC. Its protein is CASSLSGQGYEQYF. The gene calls are TRBV5-1 and TRBJ2-7, with 8 nucleotides matching TRBD1. V gave up 1 base and J gave up 4 bases; unmatched junction bases: 4. The germline V gene encodes CDR1 SGHRS and CDR2 YFSETQ. The CDR3 loop spans 14 amino acids.